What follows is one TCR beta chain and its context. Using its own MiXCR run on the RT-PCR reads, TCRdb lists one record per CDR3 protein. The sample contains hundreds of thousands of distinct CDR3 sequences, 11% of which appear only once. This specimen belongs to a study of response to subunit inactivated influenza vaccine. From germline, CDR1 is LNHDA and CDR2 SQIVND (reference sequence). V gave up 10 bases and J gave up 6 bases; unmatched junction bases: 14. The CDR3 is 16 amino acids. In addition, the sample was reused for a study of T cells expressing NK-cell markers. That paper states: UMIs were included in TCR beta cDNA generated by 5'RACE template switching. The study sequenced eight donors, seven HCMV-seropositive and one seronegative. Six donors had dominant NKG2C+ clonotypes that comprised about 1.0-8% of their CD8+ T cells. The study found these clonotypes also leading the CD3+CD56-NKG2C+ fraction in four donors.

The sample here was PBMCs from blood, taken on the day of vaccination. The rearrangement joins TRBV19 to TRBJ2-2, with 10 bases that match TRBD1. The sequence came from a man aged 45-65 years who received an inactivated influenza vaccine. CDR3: CATRWSGTGDPGELFF. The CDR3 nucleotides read TGTGCCACCCGTTGGAGTGGGACAGGGGATCCCGGGGAGCTGTTTTTT.